The 21 T cell receptor beta chains below were found in one sample sequenced in a study of blood T cell repertoires in COVID-19. Generated by immunoSEQ multiplex PCR, the TCRdb table keeps only in-frame clones and is missing some. The table records about 400,000 clones, roughly 88% of them present only once. Specimen: PBMCs or T cells enriched from blood (not recorded which). These receptors were obtained from a woman in her thirties or forties with acute COVID-19.

The chain links TRBV10-3 to TRBJ1-3, with 9 bases matching TRBD1. Germline values: CDR1 ENHRY, CDR2 SYGVKD. The junction had 6 bases not matched to a gene; V was cut back by 4 bases and J by 8 bases. The CDR3 length is 14 residues. DNA for the CDR3: TGTGCCATCAGTGGGACAGGGGACGGGTACACCATATATTTT. Its translation is CAISGTGDGYTIYF.

The chain uses TRBV2 and TRBJ2-3, with 9 bases lining up with TRBD2. The CDR3 runs to 12 residues. Trimming took 7 bases from V and 5 from J; bases not matched to a gene: 1. Germline V lookup: CDR1 SNHLY, CDR2 FYNNEI. DNA of the CDR3: TGTGCCAGCAAGACTAGCGGAGATACGCAGTATTTT. Its translation: CASKTSGDTQYF.

V is TRBV24-1 and J is TRBJ1-2, with 7 bases aligning to TRBD1. Per the germline V gene, CDR1 is KGHDR and CDR2 is SFDVKD. CDR3 size: 14 residues. J gave up 8 bases and V 3 bases, and 8 bases lay outside the gene matches. The CDR3 here is CATSDGQVIEGYTF. The DNA of the CDR3 is TGTGCCACCAGTGATGGACAGGTTATAGAAGGCTACACCTTC.

The chain is built from TRBV6-1 and TRBJ1-2, with D unclear. CDR1 and CDR2 from the germline V gene are MNHNS and SASEGT. The CDR3 covers 14 residues. V was pared by 0 bases and J by 5 bases, with 10 bases between. The CDR3 DNA is TGTGCCAGCAGTGAAGCTGGGAGGGTTTATGGCTACACCTTC. As protein: CASSEAGRVYGYTF.

This chain joins TRBV30 and TRBJ1-2; TRBD1 agrees at 11 bases. This CDR3 has 12 residues. The J segment lost 12 bases and the V segment lost 3 bases, leaving 6 bases of the junction unmatched. Germline CDR1 and CDR2: GTSNPN and SVGIG (reference sequence). CDR3 in amino acids: CAWSQGQGANTF. The CDR3 DNA reads as TGTGCCTGGAGCCAAGGACAGGGGGCGAACACCTTC.

In its sample, this clone was seen a few times. The chain has TRBV30 and TRBJ2-5; D is perhaps TRBD1 (5 bases). V was clipped by 1 base and J by 5 bases, with 11 bases between them. Germline V lookup: CDR1 GTSNPN, CDR2 SVGIG (reference sequence). The CDR3 sequence is 13 residues long. The CDR3 region has the DNA TGTGCCTGGAGTGATGCAGGGTGGGAGACCCAGTACTTC. Its translation: CAWSDAGWETQYF.

This clone was seen once. The sample has other DNA sequences that encode this CDR3 too. The CDR3 DNA follows: TGCGCCAGCAGCACCGGGACAGGGGGACTCGAGCAGTACTTC. Amino acids: CASSTGTGGLEQYF. This chain joins TRBV5-1 and TRBJ2-7, with TRBD1 matching 11 bases. The CDR3 has 14 residues. Germline CDR1 is SGHRS and CDR2 is YFSETQ. J lost 6 bases, V lost 4 bases, and 6 bases had no gene match.

The V gene is TRBV5-1, the J gene TRBJ2-3, with D tentatively TRBD2 (6 bases). The CDR3 sequence is 17 residues long. Germline loops: CDR1 SGHRS, CDR2 YFSETQ. V was clipped by 4 bases and J by 4 bases, with 22 bases between them. The CDR3 protein is CASSDGHSKSGADTQYF. The CDR3 DNA follows: TGCGCCAGCAGCGACGGACACTCGAAGTCGGGGGCAGATACGCAGTATTTT. Using reference TRBV5-1 and TRBJ2-3 for the parts outside the CDR3, the full variable domain is KAGVTQTPRYLIKTRGQQVTLSCSPISGHRSVSWYQQTPGQGLQFLFEYFSETQRNKGNFPGRFSGRQFSNSRSEMNVSTLELGDSALYLCASSDGHSKSGADTQYFGPGTRLTVL.

The V gene is TRBV12-5, the J gene TRBJ1-2; 12 positions match TRBD1. CDR3 length: 17 amino acids. Germline V lookup: CDR1 LGHNT, CDR2 FRNRAP. Unmatched junction bases numbered 13, after V lost 3 bases and J lost 8 bases. CDR3: CASGFQKPGQGALGYTF. CDR3 coding DNA: TGTGCTAGTGGTTTTCAAAAACCGGGACAGGGGGCGCTCGGCTACACCTTC.

The genes are TRBV7-9 and TRBJ2-5, with TRBD1 matching 8 bases. CDR1 is SEHNR and CDR2 is FQNEAQ in the germline V gene (reference sequence). After removal of 4 bases from V and 4 bases from J, the junction contained 5 bases not matched to a gene. This CDR3 has 14 residues. CDR3 protein: CASSWETGAETQYF. For the CDR3, the DNA is TGTGCCAGCAGCTGGGAGACAGGGGCAGAGACCCAGTACTTC.

This clone was seen a single time. The rearrangement joins TRBV19 to TRBJ1-6, with a tentative D call TRBD1 (6 bases). Trimming took 6 bases from V and 0 from J, leaving 24 bases between them. CDR3 length: 20 residues. Germline V gives CDR1 LNHDA, CDR2 SQIVND (reference sequence). The CDR3: CASRRTTGRVESSYNSPLHF. The CDR3, as DNA: TGTGCCAGTAGAAGAACTACAGGGAGGGTTGAGAGCTCCTATAATTCACCCCTCCACTTT.

The rearrangement uses TRBV2 and TRBJ2-7; D possibly corresponds to TRBD2 (7 bases). Trimming pared 0 bases from V and 1 base from J, leaving 16 bases between. The germline gives CDR1 SNHLY, CDR2 FYNNEI. The CDR3 is 17 residues long. CDR3 in amino acids: CASSEARVAGASYEQYF. The DNA of the CDR3 is TGTGCCAGCAGTGAAGCGCGGGTTGCGGGGGCTTCCTACGAGCAGTACTTC.

This chain joins TRBV19 and TRBJ1-1; a possible D gene is TRBD1 (6 bases). The CDR3 contains 16 residues. Germline loops: CDR1 LNHDA, CDR2 SQIVND (reference sequence). V dropped 3 bases and J dropped 2 bases, with 16 bases sitting between them. The CDR3 bases are TGTGCCAGTAGTATTGCGCCAGGGGAAATAAACACTGAAGCTTTCTTT. It yields the protein CASSIAPGEINTEAFF.

The rearrangement joins TRBV15 to TRBJ1-4; a possible D gene is TRBD1 (6 bases). V gave up 5 bases and J gave up 4 bases, with 17 bases separating them. The CDR3 runs 16 residues. The germline CDR1 and CDR2 sequences are LNHNV and YYDKDF (reference sequence). CDR3 in amino acids: CATSGIPGTLNEKLFF. The DNA of the CDR3 is TGTGCCACCAGCGGAATACCCGGGACACTTAATGAAAAACTGTTTTTT.

The chain combines TRBV6-5 with TRBJ1-3, with D possibly being TRBD1 (5 bases). The CDR3 has 14 residues. Trimming cost V 4 bases and J 4 bases, with 11 bases left between them. CDR1 MNHEY and CDR2 SVGAGI come from the germline V gene. In DNA form, the CDR3 reads TGTGCCAGCAGTTTCAGGGTTGGCGGAAACACCATATATTTT. The encoded protein is CASSFRVGGNTIYF.

CDR3 coding DNA: TGTGCCAGCAGTCAATCTTCAGGGGTAGATACGCAGTATTTT. Its translation is CASSQSSGVDTQYF. The chain carries TRBV7-9 and TRBJ2-3; perhaps TRBD1 as D (6 bases). Trimming pared 6 bases from V and 5 bases from J, leaving 15 bases between. Germline V gives CDR1 SEHNR, CDR2 FQNEAQ (reference sequence). This CDR3 spans 14 amino acids.

A word on this clone: At one end the junction does not follow the germline gene, possibly because of a read error. V is TRBV5-1 and J is TRBJ2-1; 8 bases are shared with TRBD2. The length of the CDR3 is 15 residues. Germline lookup yields CDR1 SGHRS and CDR2 YFSETQ. The CDR3 nucleotides are TGCGCCAGCAGTTTGGACGGGGGGGCTAACAATGAGCAGTTCTTC. It encodes CASSLDGGANNEQFF. The whole variable domain, remainder taken from reference TRBV5-1 and TRBJ2-1, is KAGVTQTPRYLIKTRGQQVTLSCSPISGHRSVSWYQQTPGQGLQFLFEYFSETQRNKGNFPGRFSGRQFSNSRSEMNVSTLELGDSALYLCASSLDGGANNEQFFGPGTRLTVL.

The V call is TRBV19, the J call TRBJ1-3, with D maybe TRBD1 (5 bases). Per germline, CDR1 LNHDA and CDR2 SQIVND (reference sequence). V was clipped by 7 bases and J by 0 bases, with 7 bases between them. This CDR3 has 13 amino acids. CDR3 residues: CASTTDSGNTIYF. DNA for the CDR3: TGTGCCAGTACGACAGACTCTGGAAACACCATATATTTT.

In this sample, this clone turned up a few times. The chain combines TRBV5-8 with TRBJ1-5; no definite D call. This CDR3 contains 15 residues. Germline V gives CDR1 SGHTS, CDR2 YDEGEE. The ends were cut back, 4 bases at V and 0 bases at J, with 11 bases in the middle. CDR3 amino acids: CASSQGRVSNQPQHF. In DNA form, the CDR3 reads TGTGCCAGCAGCCAAGGCCGGGTTAGCAATCAGCCCCAGCATTTT.

This chain links TRBV19 with TRBJ1-5; 12 bases are shared with TRBD1. V shed 5 bases and J 4 bases; nucleotides not matched to a gene: 3. In germline, CDR1 is LNHDA, CDR2 SQIVND (reference sequence). The CDR3 loop spans 15 amino acids. Here the CDR3 reads CASSPGQGANQPQHF. CDR3 DNA sequence: TGTGCCAGTAGTCCGGGACAGGGGGCGAATCAGCCCCAGCATTTT.

This sequence joins TRBV6-5 and TRBJ1-6; 7 nucleotides match TRBD1. CDR3 length: 16 amino acids. Losses at the gene ends were 0 bases for V and 8 bases for J; bases not matched to a gene: 7. Germline assignment: CDR1 MNHEY and CDR2 SVGAGI. The CDR3 nucleotides are TGTGCCAGCAGTTACTCGAGTAGGGGGCAGCATTCACCCCTCCACTTT. Amino acid sequence: CASSYSSRGQHSPLHF.